This T cell receptor (beta chain) was profiled in a study of a mutant IDH1 vaccine in newly diagnosed glioma. Time point here: week 35, safety follow-up. Vaccine doses each comprised 300 ug of mutant IDH1 20-mer peptide, with topical imiquimod. This CDR3 is built from 14 residues. The germline gives CDR1 MGHRA, CDR2 YSYEKL. Trimming took 4 bases from V and 1 from J, leaving 8 bases between them. This clone was observed once. What it recognizes is unknown. This table comes from immunoSEQ multiplex PCR, and its TCRdb copy is limited to in-frame clones, with some not included. The profile shows 31,000 or so clones, roughly four fifths of them singletons. Study-level points and caveats: Any relationship between pseudoprogression and changes in top peripheral T cell clonotypes seemed absent. The occurrence of vaccine-induced immune responses was seen in 80% to 95% of patients.

The starting material was PBMCs, obtained from a glioma patient whose treatment included an IDH1 peptide vaccine. This clonotype originated in a man under 40 with glioma. The J gene is TRBJ2-4, the V gene TRBV4-1, with D unresolved. CDR3 coding DNA: TGCGCCAGCAGCCGTCTAATGGCCAAAAACATTCAGTACTTC. This encodes CASSRLMAKNIQYF.